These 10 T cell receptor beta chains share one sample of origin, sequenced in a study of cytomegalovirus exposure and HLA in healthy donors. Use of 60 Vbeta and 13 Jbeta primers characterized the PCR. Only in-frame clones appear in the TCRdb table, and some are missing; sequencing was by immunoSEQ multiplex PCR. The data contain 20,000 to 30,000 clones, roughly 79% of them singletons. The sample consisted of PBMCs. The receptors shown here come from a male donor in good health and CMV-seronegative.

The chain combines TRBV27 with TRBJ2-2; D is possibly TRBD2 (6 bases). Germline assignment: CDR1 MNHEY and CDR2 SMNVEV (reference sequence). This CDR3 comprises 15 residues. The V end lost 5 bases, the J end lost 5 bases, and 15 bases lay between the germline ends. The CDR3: CASSGGGKATGELFF. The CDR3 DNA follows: TGTGCCAGCAGTGGTGGCGGGAAAGCGACCGGGGAGCTGTTTTTT.

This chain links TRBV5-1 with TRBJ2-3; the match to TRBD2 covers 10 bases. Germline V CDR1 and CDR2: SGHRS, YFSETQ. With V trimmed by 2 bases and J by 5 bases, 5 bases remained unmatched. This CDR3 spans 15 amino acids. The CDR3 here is CASSFSGGAEDTQYF. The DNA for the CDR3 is TGCGCCAGCAGCTTCAGCGGGGGGGCCGAAGATACGCAGTATTTT.

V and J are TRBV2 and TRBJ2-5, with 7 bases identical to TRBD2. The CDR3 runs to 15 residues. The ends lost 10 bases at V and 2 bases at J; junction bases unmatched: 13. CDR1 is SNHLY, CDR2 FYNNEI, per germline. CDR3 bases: TGTGCCAAGGGACTCGGGTGGGGGGGACAAGAGACCCAGTACTTC. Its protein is CAKGLGWGGQETQYF.

The CDR3 bases are TGTGCCAGCAGCTTCAGACTAGCGGGGGTCCAAGAGACCCAGTACTTC. Its translation is CASSFRLAGVQETQYF. V gene TRBV7-9 combines with J gene TRBJ2-5; 12 nucleotides align to TRBD2. This CDR3 spans 16 amino acids. CDR1 SEHNR and CDR2 FQNEAQ come from the germline V gene (reference sequence). V shed 3 bases and J 1 base; nucleotides not matched to a gene: 3.

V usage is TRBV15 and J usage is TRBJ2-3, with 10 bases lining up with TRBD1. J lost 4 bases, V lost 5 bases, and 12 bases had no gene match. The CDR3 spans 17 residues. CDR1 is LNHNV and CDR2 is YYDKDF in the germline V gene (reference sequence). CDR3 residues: CATSAKLPGQGSDTQYF. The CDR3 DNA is TGTGCCACCAGCGCAAAACTACCGGGACAGGGGTCAGATACGCAGTATTTT. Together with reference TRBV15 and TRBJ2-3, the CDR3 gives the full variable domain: DAMVIQNPRYQVTQFGKPVTLSCSQTLNHNVMYWYQQKSSQAPKLLFHYYDKDFNNEADTPDNFQSRRPNTSFCFLDIRSPGLGDTAMYLCATSAKLPGQGSDTQYFGPGTRLTVL.

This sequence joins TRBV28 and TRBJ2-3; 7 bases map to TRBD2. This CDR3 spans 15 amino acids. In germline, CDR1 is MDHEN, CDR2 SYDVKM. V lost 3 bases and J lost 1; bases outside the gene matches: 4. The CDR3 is CASSLWLAGTDTQYF. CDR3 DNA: TGTGCCAGCAGTTTGTGGCTAGCGGGCACAGATACGCAGTATTTT.

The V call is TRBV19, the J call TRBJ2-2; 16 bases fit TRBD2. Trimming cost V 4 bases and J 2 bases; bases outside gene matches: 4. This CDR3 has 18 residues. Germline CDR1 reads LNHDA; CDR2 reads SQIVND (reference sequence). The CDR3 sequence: CASSTGLAGGFNTGELFF. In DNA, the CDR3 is TGTGCCAGTAGTACGGGACTAGCGGGAGGGTTCAACACCGGGGAGCTGTTTTTT.

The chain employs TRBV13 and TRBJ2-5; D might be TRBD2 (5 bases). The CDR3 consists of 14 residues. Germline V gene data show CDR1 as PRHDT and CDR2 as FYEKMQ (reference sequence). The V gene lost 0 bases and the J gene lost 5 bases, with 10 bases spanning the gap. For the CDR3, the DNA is TGTGCCAGCAGCTTAGGTATAGCGCGGGAGACCCAGTACTTC. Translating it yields CASSLGIARETQYF. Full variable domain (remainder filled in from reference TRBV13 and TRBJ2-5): AAGVIQSPRHLIKEKRETATLKCYPIPRHDTVYWYQQGPGQDPQFLISFYEKMQSDKGSIPDRFSAQQFSDYHSELNMSSLELGDSALYFCASSLGIARETQYFGPGTRLLVL.

For the CDR3, the DNA is TGTGCCAGTAGTATGAAGAACGGCTACGAGCAGTACTTC. This codes for CASSMKNGYEQYF. The chain has TRBV19 and TRBJ2-7; D gene uncertain. The V gene's germline CDR1 is LNHDA and CDR2 SQIVND (reference sequence). CDR3 length equals 13 residues. V was shortened by 3 bases and J by 3 bases, with 9 bases between the two germline ends.

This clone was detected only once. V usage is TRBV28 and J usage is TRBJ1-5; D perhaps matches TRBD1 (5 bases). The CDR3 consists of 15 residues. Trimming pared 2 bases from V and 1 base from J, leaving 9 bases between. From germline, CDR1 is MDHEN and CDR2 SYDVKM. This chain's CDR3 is CASSLRRGSNQPQHF. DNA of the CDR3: TGTGCCAGCAGTTTAAGAAGGGGAAGCAATCAGCCCCAGCATTTT.